The 10 T cell receptor beta chains below come from one sample, sequenced in a study of blood T cells in healthy people across ages. It was with a sample-barcoded 5' primer and a J-beta primer mix that a second PCR of roughly 6 to 12 cycles was run. TCRdb used MiXCR to reprocess the 5' RACE reads, holding one entry per CDR3 protein. The sample yields roughly 800,000 distinct CDR3 sequences, around a quarter seen once. These data also featured in a second study, about T cells of mothers and their children.

The source material was blood. The receptors were gathered from a boy aged 5-17 years in good health.

This clonotype was observed a handful of times. This rearrangement joins TRBV4-1 to TRBJ1-4, with a possible D match to TRBD1 (6 bases). There are 15 residues in the CDR3. The germline gives CDR1 MGHRA, CDR2 YSYEKL. V was clipped by 1 base and J by 8 bases, with 14 bases between them. This CDR3 reads CASSQGTGIAEKLFF. The CDR3 bases are TGCGCCAGCAGCCAAGGAACAGGGATAGCCGAAAAACTGTTTTTT.

This clonotype appeared a few times. V is TRBV6-6 and J is TRBJ1-5; D remains ambiguous. The CDR3 is made up of 14 amino acids. The germline CDR1 and CDR2 sequences are MNHNY and SVGAGI (reference sequence). V was shortened by 4 bases and J by 7 bases, with 14 bases between the two germline ends. CDR3 sequence: CASSSPSSPQPQHF. The CDR3 nucleotides read TGTGCCAGCAGTTCCCCATCCTCTCCCCAGCCCCAGCATTTT.

V gene TRBV6-5 combines with J gene TRBJ2-7, with 7 nucleotides matching TRBD1. Germline V gene sequence: CDR1 MNHEY, CDR2 SVGAGI. J lost 4 bases, V lost 1 base, and 4 bases had no gene match. The CDR3 sequence is 14 residues long. The CDR3 DNA follows: TGTGCCAGCAGTTACTTGGCCAGGGGGTACGAGCAGTACTTC. Translation: CASSYLARGYEQYF.

This sequence joins TRBV7-6 and TRBJ2-5, with TRBD2 matching 10 bases. Germline loops: CDR1 SGHVS, CDR2 FNYEAQ. The ends lost 5 bases at V and 3 bases at J; junction bases unmatched: 6. This CDR3 has 15 amino acids. The CDR3 is CASSLSGGAKETQYF. The CDR3 DNA is TGTGCCAGCAGCCTAAGCGGGGGGGCCAAAGAGACCCAGTACTTC.

The CDR3 DNA follows: TGTGCCACCATAGATAAGGGGGCGCTGGAAGGAAAACTGTTTTTT. This codes for CATIDKGALEGKLFF. The chain is built from TRBV6-6 and TRBJ1-4; 7 bases align to TRBD1. The V segment lost 10 bases and the J segment 10 bases; nucleotides outside the gene matches: 18. The CDR3 is made up of 15 amino acids. CDR1 and CDR2 (germline): MNHNY, SVGAGI (reference sequence).

The chain links TRBV12-3 or TRBV12-4 to TRBJ1-2; D might be TRBD1 (5 bases). This CDR3 comprises 13 residues. Trimming took 5 bases from V and 13 from J, leaving 20 bases between them. This CDR3 is CASSPGPGQSLTF. Written as DNA, the CDR3 is TGTGCCAGCAGTCCCGGGCCAGGGCAGTCGCTCACCTTC.

The chain couples TRBV7-3 to TRBJ1-2; D gene unclear. Germline-derived CDR1 and CDR2 are SGHTA and FQGTGA. CDR3 length: 14 residues. Trimming left V 1 base short and J 4 bases short, with 10 bases between. The CDR3 DNA follows: TGTGCCAGCAGCTTAAACGGCGAGATCTATGGCTACACCTTC. Protein: CASSLNGEIYGYTF.

The table lists this clonotype with a few counts. The rearrangement uses TRBV7-2 and TRBJ2-5; possible D gene TRBD2, 6 bases. The J call is doubtful: the DNA matches TRBJ2-1 better. This CDR3 has 14 residues. The germline CDR1 and CDR2 sequences are SGHTA and FQGNSA. The CDR3 loop reads CASSPVTTSNEQFF. CDR3 coding DNA: TGTGCCAGCAGCCCCGTAACGACTAGTAATGAGCAGTTCTTC.

In DNA, the CDR3 is TGTGCCAGCAGTTACTCGCGACTAGCGGGGGGCTACAATGAGCAGTTCTTC. This codes for CASSYSRLAGGYNEQFF. The V gene is TRBV6-2 or TRBV6-3, the J gene TRBJ2-1; TRBD2 matches 13 bases. This CDR3 region has 17 residues. Germline-derived CDR1 and CDR2 are MNHEY and SVGEGT. Trimming removed 0 bases from V and 3 bases from J; junction bases left unmatched: 2.

The chain is built from TRBV28 and TRBJ2-7, with 7 positions matching TRBD1. Germline V gene sequence: CDR1 MDHEN, CDR2 SYDVKM. The CDR3 totals 16 residues. With V trimmed by 3 bases and J by 2 bases, 10 bases remained unmatched. Here the CDR3 DNA reads TGTGCCAGCAGTTTGTCGTTGGGACAGTTAACCTACGAGCAGTACTTC. Its translation: CASSLSLGQLTYEQYF.